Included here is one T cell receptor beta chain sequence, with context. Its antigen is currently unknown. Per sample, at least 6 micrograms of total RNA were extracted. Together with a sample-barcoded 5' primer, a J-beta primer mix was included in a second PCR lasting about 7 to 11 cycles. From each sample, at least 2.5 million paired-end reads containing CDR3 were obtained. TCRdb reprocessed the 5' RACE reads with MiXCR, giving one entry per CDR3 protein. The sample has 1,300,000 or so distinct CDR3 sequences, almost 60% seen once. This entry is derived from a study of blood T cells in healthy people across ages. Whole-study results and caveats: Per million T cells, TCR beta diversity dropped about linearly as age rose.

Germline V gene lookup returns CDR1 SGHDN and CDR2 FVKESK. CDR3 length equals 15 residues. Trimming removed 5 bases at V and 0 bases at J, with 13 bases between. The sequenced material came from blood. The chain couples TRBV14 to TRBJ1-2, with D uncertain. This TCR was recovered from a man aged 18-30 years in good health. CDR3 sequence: CASSYDRRSNYGYTF. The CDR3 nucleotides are TGTGCCAGCAGCTACGACCGTCGTTCTAACTATGGCTACACCTTC.